Given below is one T cell receptor beta chain in context. The data are from a study of blood T cell repertoires in COVID-19. On the study more broadly: PBMCs, B-cell-depleted T cells, or T cells were the source of the cDNA or gDNA that made up the material.

Individuals aged about 18 to 89 years were recruited from fewer than 25 US areas. In the source study's methods: Amplification from reference gene primers served as the basis for estimated nucleated cell counts. Clones were read by immunoSEQ multiplex PCR, and TCRdb kept only the in-frame ones, dropping some. V and J calls and clone size are given by that table; D and trimming were obtained from the DNA. The profile covers 200,000 to 250,000 clones, with roughly 80% appearing a single time and about 1.8% taken by the ten largest. The V end was cut by 5 bases, the J end by 0 bases, with 14 bases between. Per the germline V gene, CDR1 is LGHDT and CDR2 is YNNKEL (reference sequence). This CDR3 has 16 residues.

The TCR comes from a man aged 55 to 69 who had recovered from COVID-19. The sequenced sample was PBMCs or T cells enriched from blood (not recorded which). This chain joins TRBV3-1 (or the pseudogene TRBV3-2) and TRBJ1-3; no definite D call. The CDR3 coding sequence is TGTGCCAGCAGCAGGGCGTTCGGGAGCTCTGGAAACACCATATATTTT. This codes for CASSRAFGSSGNTIYF.